Following are 4 T cell receptor beta chains from one sample sequenced in a study of breast tumors, draining lymph nodes, adjacent tissues. Samples came from axillary lymph nodes draining the breast cancer. TCRdb re-analysed the multiplex PCR reads in MiXCR, keeping a single row per CDR3 protein. The sample consists of approximately 230,000 distinct CDR3 sequences, 34% of them appearing once. Sequenced sample: axillary lymph node tissue. Every receptor here comes from a female donor with breast cancer. Some clones in this sample may be carry-over from other donors' samples.

Note on this clonotype: A read error may be the cause here, since a much bigger clone is one base away. The chain links TRBV6-1 to TRBJ1-6; D gene ambiguous. This CDR3 has 14 residues. Germline CDR1 and CDR2: MNHNS and SASEGT. Deletions cut 2 bases from V and 0 bases from J, with 2 bases between. The DNA of the CDR3 is TGTGCCAGCAGTGAAAGCTCCTATAATTCACCCCTCCACTTT. Translating it yields CASSESSYNSPLHF.

This clonotype was seen at least ten times. The chain uses TRBV5-1 and TRBJ2-7; D is possibly TRBD1 (6 bases). V was pared by 4 bases and J by 6 bases, with 11 bases between. The CDR3 runs to 12 residues. In germline, CDR1 is SGHRS, CDR2 YFSETQ. CDR3 coding DNA: TGCGCCAGCAGCGTGACAGGTTCCGAGCAGTACTTC. Protein product: CASSVTGSEQYF.

On this clonotype itself: This may stem from a read error, because a much larger clone lies one nucleotide away. V and J are TRBV6-1 and TRBJ2-7; TRBD1 matches 11 bases. This CDR3 comprises 15 residues. With V trimmed by 5 bases and J by 6 bases, 9 bases remained unmatched. Germline V gives CDR1 MNHNS, CDR2 SASEGT. The CDR3 DNA sequence: TGTGCCAGCAGTCTGGACAGGGGGCTACTAGGCGAGCAGTACTTC. Translation gives CASSLDRGLLGEQYF.

The V gene is TRBV10-3, the J gene TRBJ2-1; 12 positions agree with TRBD2. J lost 8 bases, V lost 0 bases, and 8 bases had no gene match. Germline V gene data show CDR1 as ENHRY and CDR2 as SYGVKD. The length of the CDR3 is 17 residues. In DNA, the CDR3 is TGTGCCATCAGTGAGTCGAGGGCTAGCGGGGGGGCCCATGAGCAGTTCTTC. Translation: CAISESRASGGAHEQFF.